A selection of T cell receptor beta chains follows, all from one sample in a study of neurological immune-mediated disorders. TCRdb reprocessed the 5' RACE reads via MiXCR and lists one record per CDR3 protein. The sample includes fewer than 85,000 distinct CDR3 sequences, 17% of them seen just once. Sequencing was carried out using PBMCs. The receptors come from a woman in her 40s in good health. The CDR3 runs from the conserved cysteine through the conserved F or W. Fields, in order: D gene, J gene, clone size, V gene, CDR3 protein, CDR3 DNA. D genes are given only for firm matches. Part of the rows lack a size; the others show once, few, many or a class for expanded clones.

-,TRBJ2-1,-,TRBV19,CASSIGPRQFF,TGTGCCAGTAGTATAGGCCCCCGGCAGTTCTTC
-,TRBJ2-1,many,TRBV29-1,CSTYNLNEQFF,TGCAGCACATATAACCTAAATGAGCAGTTCTTC
-,TRBJ2-5,many,TRBV27,CASSLRWGGLVGQETQYF,TGTGCCAGCAGTTTAAGGTGGGGGGGCCTGGTGGGACAAGAGACCCAGTACTTC
-,TRBJ1-1,few,TRBV19,CASSAPRGGAFF,TGTGCCAGTAGTGCCCCCCGGGGGGGAGCTTTCTTT
TRBD1,TRBJ2-5,many,TRBV7-9,CASSLPGTGQETQYF,TGTGCCAGCAGCTTACCTGGGACAGGACAAGAGACCCAGTACTTC
-,TRBJ2-7,many,TRBV12-3/TRBV12-4,CASSFKLIGGTNSYEQYF,TGTGCCAGCAGTTTTAAGTTAATTGGGGGGACGAACTCCTACGAGCAGTACTTC
-,TRBJ2-7,many,TRBV7-2,CASSYPGTPQYF,TGTGCCAGCAGCTACCCCGGGACGCCCCAGTACTTC
-,TRBJ1-4,many,TRBV28,CASSPLGSATNEKLFF,TGTGCCAGCAGTCCCCTCGGGAGCGCTACTAATGAAAAACTGTTTTTT
TRBD1,TRBJ2-2,many,TRBV5-1,CASSVWDRSRLNTGELFF,TGCGCCAGCAGCGTATGGGACAGATCCAGACTTAACACCGGGGAGCTGTTTTTT
TRBD1,TRBJ1-3,many,TRBV7-2,CASGTGGSGNTIYF,TGTGCCAGCGGGACAGGGGGCAGTGGAAACACCATATATTTT
-,TRBJ2-5,many,TRBV20-1,CSARDETQYF,TGCAGTGCTAGGGACGAGACCCAGTACTTC
-,TRBJ1-5,many,TRBV7-8,CASSVTAVGNQPQHF,TGTGCCAGCAGCGTGACAGCGGTAGGCAATCAGCCCCAGCATTTT
TRBD1,TRBJ1-1,many,TRBV6-6,CASSRPGQSSPTEAFF,TGTGCCAGCAGTCGGCCGGGACAGTCGTCTCCCACTGAAGCTTTCTTT
TRBD2,TRBJ2-1,few,TRBV25-1,CASRSSGGKDNEQFF,TGTGCCAGCAGATCTAGCGGGGGGAAAGACAATGAGCAGTTCTTC
-,TRBJ2-7,many,TRBV7-2,CASSLGRLVYEQYF,TGTGCCAGCAGCTTAGGCAGGCTAGTCTACGAGCAGTACTTC
-,TRBJ2-5,many,TRBV20-1,CSAGDLGETQYF,TGCAGTGCGGGGGATTTGGGGGAGACCCAGTACTTC
TRBD1,TRBJ1-4,-,TRBV5-1,CASSLLGQGREKLFF,TGCGCCAGCAGCTTGCTGGGACAGGGGCGGGAAAAACTGTTTTTT
-,TRBJ1-2,many,TRBV12-3/TRBV12-4,CASSQDAAVRSYGYTF,TGTGCCAGCAGTCAGGACGCCGCCGTGAGGAGTTATGGCTACACCTTC
TRBD2,TRBJ2-1,many,TRBV20-1,CSAGGTSEEGEQFF,TGCAGTGCTGGCGGGACTAGCGAGGAGGGTGAGCAGTTCTTC
-,TRBJ2-1,-,TRBV3-1,CASSQPWDQKSDEQFF,TGTGCCAGCAGCCAACCCTGGGACCAGAAGAGCGATGAGCAGTTCTTC
-,TRBJ2-1,many,TRBV11-2,CASRRVESSYNEQFF,TGTGCCAGCCGCCGGGTAGAGAGCTCCTACAATGAGCAGTTCTTC
-,TRBJ1-2,many,TRBV7-2,CASSLYATPNYGYTF,TGTGCCAGCAGCTTATATGCGACCCCTAACTATGGCTACACCTTC
TRBD2,TRBJ2-7,-,TRBV6-6,CASSYSRLAGGIEQYF,TGTGCCAGCAGTTACTCGAGGCTAGCGGGGGGAATCGAGCAGTACTTC
-,TRBJ2-3,many,TRBV5-1,CASSTDVTDTQYF,TGCGCCAGCAGCACGGACGTCACAGATACGCAGTATTTT
-,TRBJ1-1,many,TRBV11-2,CASSLGTPGNTEAFF,TGTGCCAGCAGCCTAGGGACCCCCGGGAACACTGAAGCTTTCTTT
TRBD1,TRBJ2-3,many,TRBV5-6,CASSSGTGSTDTQYF,TGTGCCAGCAGCTCTGGGACAGGGAGCACAGATACGCAGTATTTT
-,TRBJ2-1,many,TRBV24-1,CATSEPGQPYNEQFF,TGTGCCACCAGTGAGCCGGGACAACCCTACAATGAGCAGTTCTTC
TRBD1,TRBJ1-3,many,TRBV5-1,CASSFNRGEGNTIYF,TGCGCCAGCAGCTTTAACAGGGGGGAAGGAAACACCATATATTTT
TRBD1,TRBJ1-4,few,TRBV30,CAWVDRGGSEKLFF,TGTGCCTGGGTCGACAGGGGGGGCAGTGAAAAACTGTTTTTT
TRBD1,TRBJ1-2,many,TRBV7-2,CASSLARGQGAPYGYTF,TGTGCCAGCAGCTTAGCGCGGGGTCAGGGGGCGCCCTATGGCTACACCTTC
-,TRBJ1-1,many,TRBV7-9,CASSLGPENTEAFF,TGTGCCAGCAGCTTAGGTCCGGAGAACACTGAAGCTTTCTTT
-,TRBJ1-1,many,TRBV5-6,CASSLGTAPLQAFF,TGTGCCAGCAGCTTGGGGACAGCCCCCCTGCAAGCTTTCTTT
-,TRBJ1-5,many,TRBV10-2,CASSEGRTEQPQHF,TGCGCCAGCAGTGAGGGCCGTACGGAACAGCCCCAGCATTTT
-,TRBJ1-1,once,TRBV29-1,CSSGDHEAFF,TGCAGCTCCGGAGACCATGAAGCTTTCTTT
-,TRBJ1-1,many,TRBV7-9,CASSPNQVRTEAFF,TGTGCCAGCAGCCCAAATCAGGTACGGACTGAAGCTTTCTTT
TRBD1,TRBJ1-2,-,TRBV27,CASSLQGEYGYTF,TGTGCCAGCAGCCTACAGGGGGAGTATGGCTACACCTTC
-,TRBJ2-3,many,TRBV5-6,CASSPIDWYGAKTDTQYF,TGTGCCAGCAGCCCCATCGACTGGTACGGGGCCAAGACAGATACGCAGTATTTT
-,TRBJ2-2,many,TRBV5-6,CASSGVPTNTGELFF,TGTGCCAGCAGCGGGGTCCCGACAAACACCGGGGAGCTGTTTTTT
TRBD1,TRBJ1-1,many,TRBV5-1,CASSLGGGLGGAFF,TGCGCCAGCAGCTTAGGAGGGGGCCTCGGAGGAGCTTTCTTT
TRBD1,TRBJ2-7,few,TRBV5-1,CASSLAGQVIYEQYF,TGCGCCAGCAGCTTGGCGGGACAGGTAATCTACGAGCAGTACTTC
-,TRBJ2-5,many,TRBV7-2,CASSLQRRVQYF,TGTGCCAGCAGCTTACAAAGAAGGGTCCAGTACTTC